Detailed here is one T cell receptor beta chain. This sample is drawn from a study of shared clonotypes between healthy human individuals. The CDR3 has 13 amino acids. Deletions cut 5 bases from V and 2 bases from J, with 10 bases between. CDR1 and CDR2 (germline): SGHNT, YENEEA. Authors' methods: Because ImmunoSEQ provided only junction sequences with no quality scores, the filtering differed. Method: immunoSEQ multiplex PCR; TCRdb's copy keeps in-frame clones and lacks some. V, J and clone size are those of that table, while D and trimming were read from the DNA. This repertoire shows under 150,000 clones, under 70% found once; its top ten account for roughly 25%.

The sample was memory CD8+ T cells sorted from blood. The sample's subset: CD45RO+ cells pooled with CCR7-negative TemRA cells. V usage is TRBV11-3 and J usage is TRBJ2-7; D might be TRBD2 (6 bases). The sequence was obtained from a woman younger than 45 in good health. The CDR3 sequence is CASSQGLAYEQYF. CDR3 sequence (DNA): TGTGCCAGCAGCCAGGGACTGGCCTACGAGCAGTACTTC.